This TCR beta chain originates from a study of identifying expanded T cells in peripheral blood. Study-wide results and caveats: Approximately 2-week clone count variance significantly increased as total template count grew. Technical replicates showed approximately 1.2 changed clones; roughly two weeks about 16; four weeks 19.

Trimming left V 3 bases short and J 4 bases short, with 19 bases between. This CDR3 contains 17 residues. Germline CDR1 reads MGHDK; CDR2 reads SYGVNS. No infections or other immune events were documented during collection. A word on this clone: Antigen specificity is unknown.

TCRdb keeps only in-frame clones here, not all; method: immunoSEQ multiplex PCR. The sample contains 75,000 to 90,000 clones, 84% of which appear only once. The sequenced sample was blood. The sequence derives from a person aged 18 to 75 in good health. V and J are TRBV25-1 and TRBJ2-1; tentative D call: TRBD1 (6 bases). The DNA of the CDR3 is TGTGCCAGCAGTGAGGAGGCGTGGGGGCGCAGGTACAATGAGCAGTTCTTC. As protein: CASSEEAWGRRYNEQFF. Full variable domain (outside the CDR3, taken from reference TRBV25-1 and TRBJ2-1): EADIYQTPRYLVIGTGKKITLECSQTMGHDKMYWYQQDPGMELHLIHYSYGVNSTEKGDLSSESTVSRIRTEHFPLTLESARPSHTSQYLCASSEEAWGRRYNEQFFGPGTRLTVL.